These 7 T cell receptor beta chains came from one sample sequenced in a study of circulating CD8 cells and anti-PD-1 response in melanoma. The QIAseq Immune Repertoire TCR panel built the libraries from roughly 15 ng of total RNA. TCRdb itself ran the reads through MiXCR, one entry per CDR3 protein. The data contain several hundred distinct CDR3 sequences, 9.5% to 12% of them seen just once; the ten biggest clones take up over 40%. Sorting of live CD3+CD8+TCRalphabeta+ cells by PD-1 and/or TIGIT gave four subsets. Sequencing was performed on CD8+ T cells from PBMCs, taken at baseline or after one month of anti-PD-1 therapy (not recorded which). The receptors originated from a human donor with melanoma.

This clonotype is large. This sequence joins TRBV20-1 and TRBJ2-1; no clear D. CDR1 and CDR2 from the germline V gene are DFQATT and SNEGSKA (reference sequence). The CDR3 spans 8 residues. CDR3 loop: CSSNEQFF. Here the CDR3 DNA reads TGCAGCTCCAATGAGCAGTTCTTC.

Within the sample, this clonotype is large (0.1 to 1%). CDR3 amino acids: CASSPEQDPNNEQFF. The CDR3 region has the DNA TGTGCCAGCTCACCCGAACAGGACCCTAACAATGAGCAGTTCTTC. The chain has TRBV18 and TRBJ2-1, with D maybe TRBD1 (5 bases). The CDR3 extends over 15 amino acids. V was clipped by 3 bases and J by 5 bases, with 14 bases between them. Looked up from germline, CDR1 is KGHSH and CDR2 is LQKENI.

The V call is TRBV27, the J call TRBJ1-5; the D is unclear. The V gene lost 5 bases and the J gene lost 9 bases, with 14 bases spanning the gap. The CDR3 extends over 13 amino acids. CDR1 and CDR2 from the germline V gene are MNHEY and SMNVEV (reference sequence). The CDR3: CASSPLSTGPQHF. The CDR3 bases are TGTGCCAGCAGTCCGCTCAGTACCGGGCCCCAGCATTTT.

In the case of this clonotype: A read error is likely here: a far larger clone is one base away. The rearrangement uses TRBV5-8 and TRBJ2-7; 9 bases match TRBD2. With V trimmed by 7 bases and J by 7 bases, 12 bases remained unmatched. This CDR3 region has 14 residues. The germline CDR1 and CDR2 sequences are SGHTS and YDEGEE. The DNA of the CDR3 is TGTGCCAGCTTGGAGACTAGCGGCTACAATGAGCAGTACTTC. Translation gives CASLETSGYNEQYF.

CDR3 in amino acids: CASSSFSQLGLAKNIQYF. The CDR3 region has the DNA TGTGCCAGCAGCTCCTTCAGCCAGTTGGGGCTAGCCAAAAACATTCAGTACTTC. J is TRBJ2-4 and V is TRBV13; D might be TRBD1 (5 bases). Trimming left V 4 bases short and J 0 bases short, with 19 bases between. Per the germline V gene, CDR1 is PRHDT and CDR2 is FYEKMQ (reference sequence). This CDR3 region has 18 residues.

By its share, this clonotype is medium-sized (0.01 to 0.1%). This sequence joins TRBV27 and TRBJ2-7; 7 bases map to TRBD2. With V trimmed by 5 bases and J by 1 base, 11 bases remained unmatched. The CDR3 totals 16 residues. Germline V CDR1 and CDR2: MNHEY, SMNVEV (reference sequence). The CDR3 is CASSPASGYYSYEQYF. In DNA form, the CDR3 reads TGTGCCAGCAGTCCCGCTAGCGGTTATTATTCCTACGAGCAGTACTTC.

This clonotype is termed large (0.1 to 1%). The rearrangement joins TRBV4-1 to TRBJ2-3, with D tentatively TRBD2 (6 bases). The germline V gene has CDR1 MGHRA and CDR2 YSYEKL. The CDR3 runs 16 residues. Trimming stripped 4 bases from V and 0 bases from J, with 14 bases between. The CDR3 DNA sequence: TGCGCCAGCAGCCCGGTGGCGGGGACTAGCACAGATACGCAGTATTTT. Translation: CASSPVAGTSTDTQYF.